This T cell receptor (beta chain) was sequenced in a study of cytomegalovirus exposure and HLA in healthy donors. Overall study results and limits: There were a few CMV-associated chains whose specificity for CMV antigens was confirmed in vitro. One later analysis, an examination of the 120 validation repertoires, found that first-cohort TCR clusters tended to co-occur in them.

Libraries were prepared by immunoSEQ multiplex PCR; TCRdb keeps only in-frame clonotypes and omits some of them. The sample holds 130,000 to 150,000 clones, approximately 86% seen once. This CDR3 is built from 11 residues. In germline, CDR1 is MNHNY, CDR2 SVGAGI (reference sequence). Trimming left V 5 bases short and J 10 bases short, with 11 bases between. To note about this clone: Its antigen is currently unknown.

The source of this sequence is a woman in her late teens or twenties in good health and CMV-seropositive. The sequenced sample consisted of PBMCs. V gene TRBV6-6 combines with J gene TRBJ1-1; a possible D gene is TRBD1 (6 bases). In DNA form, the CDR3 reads TGTGCCAGCAGTGGGGGGGCCGGAGCTTTCTTT. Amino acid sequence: CASSGGAGAFF.